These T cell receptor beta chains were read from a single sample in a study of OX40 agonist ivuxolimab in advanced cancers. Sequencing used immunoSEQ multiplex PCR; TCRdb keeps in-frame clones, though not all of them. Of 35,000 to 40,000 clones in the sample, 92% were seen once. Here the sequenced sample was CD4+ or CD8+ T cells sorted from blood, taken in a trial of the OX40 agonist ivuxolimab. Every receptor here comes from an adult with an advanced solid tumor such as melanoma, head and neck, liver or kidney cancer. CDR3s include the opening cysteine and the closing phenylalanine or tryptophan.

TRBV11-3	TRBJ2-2	CASSFGTSGGELFF
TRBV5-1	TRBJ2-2	CASSLLQHGELFF
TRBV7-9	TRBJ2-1	CASSSPGQGSYNEQFF
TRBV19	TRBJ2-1	CASSYVPGNEQFF
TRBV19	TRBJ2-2	CASSIALAGELFF
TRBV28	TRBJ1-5	CASSLGLLNQPQHF
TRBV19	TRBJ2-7	CASSAARGAYEQYF
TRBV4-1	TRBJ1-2	CASSLILGAGNGYTF
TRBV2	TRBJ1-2	CASRGLGQGGYGYTF
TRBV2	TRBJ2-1	CATQLLAGEGNEQFF
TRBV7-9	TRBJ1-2	CASSEEGSEGGYTF
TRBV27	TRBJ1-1	CASRLVGGRTEAFF
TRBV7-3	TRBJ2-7	CASSDPGGAGGGEQYF
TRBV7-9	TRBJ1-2	CASSLAPAGWGYTF
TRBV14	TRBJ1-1	CASSHGLRTEAFF
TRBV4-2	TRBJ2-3	CASSQIGPGQGVTDTQYF
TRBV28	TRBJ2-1	CASSLGLGLRAHNEQFF
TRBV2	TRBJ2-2	CASSDRWNGELFF
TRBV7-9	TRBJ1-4	CASRLDGTPLEKLFF
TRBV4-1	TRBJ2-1	CASSRHLAGDDNEQFF
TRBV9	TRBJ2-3	CASSHQRGRGLGDTQYF
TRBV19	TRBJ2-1	CASSWTSGRRSYNEQFF
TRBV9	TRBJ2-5	CASSATGFVGETQYF
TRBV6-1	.	CASSESSGSFYEQYF
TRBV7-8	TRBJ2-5	CASSLDWGQETQYF
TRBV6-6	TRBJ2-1	CASSVSGVGNEQFF